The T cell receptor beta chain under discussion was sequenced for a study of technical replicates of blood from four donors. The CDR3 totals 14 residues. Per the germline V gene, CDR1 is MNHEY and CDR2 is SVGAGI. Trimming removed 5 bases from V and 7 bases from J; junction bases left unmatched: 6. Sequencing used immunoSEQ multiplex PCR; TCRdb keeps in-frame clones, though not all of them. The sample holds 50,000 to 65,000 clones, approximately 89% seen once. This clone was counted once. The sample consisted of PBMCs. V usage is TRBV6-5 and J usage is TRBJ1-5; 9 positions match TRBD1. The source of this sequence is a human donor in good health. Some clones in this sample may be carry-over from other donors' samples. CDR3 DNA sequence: TGTGCCAGCAGTCCCACAGGGGGCAGGCAGCCCCAGCATTTT. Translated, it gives CASSPTGGRQPQHF.